The sequence of this T cell receptor beta chain was determined in a study of cytomegalovirus exposure and HLA in healthy donors. The donors were part of the validation cohort of roughly 110 subjects. That cohort was separate from the first cohort, which comprised roughly 670 subjects. V dropped 4 bases and J dropped 3 bases, with 12 bases sitting between them. CDR1 and CDR2 from the germline V gene are SEHNR and FQNEAQ (reference sequence). The CDR3 has 14 amino acids. The method was immunoSEQ multiplex PCR; TCRdb's version includes in-frame clones alone and lacks a portion of them. The data show under 75,000 clones, over 90% seen once.

Sequencing used PBMCs. The TCR comes from a young man in good health and CMV-seropositive. The rearrangement uses TRBV7-9 and TRBJ2-5; tentatively, D is TRBD2 (5 bases). The CDR3 nucleotides read TGTGCCAGCAGCTCACTAGGTAGGGAAGAGACCCAGTACTTC. This encodes CASSSLGREETQYF.